This TCR beta chain was retrieved from a study of identical twins. TCRdb fed the 5' RACE reads into MiXCR, producing one record per CDR3 protein. The table lists hundreds of thousands of distinct CDR3 sequences, around a sixth of them singletons. Germline CDR1 is MNHEY and CDR2 is SVGAGI. With 7 bases removed from V and 3 bases from J, the gap between germline ends came to 11 bases. This CDR3 comprises 13 residues. This same sample was also part of a study on T cells expressing NK-cell markers.

Sequencing was done on a sample of PBMCs. The clonotype was recovered from a woman in her late teens or twenties in good health. J is TRBJ2-3 and V is TRBV6-5; D possibly corresponds to TRBD2 (5 bases). The CDR3 reads CASIKLETDTQYF. CDR3 DNA: TGTGCCAGCATTAAACTAGAGACAGATACGCAGTATTTT.